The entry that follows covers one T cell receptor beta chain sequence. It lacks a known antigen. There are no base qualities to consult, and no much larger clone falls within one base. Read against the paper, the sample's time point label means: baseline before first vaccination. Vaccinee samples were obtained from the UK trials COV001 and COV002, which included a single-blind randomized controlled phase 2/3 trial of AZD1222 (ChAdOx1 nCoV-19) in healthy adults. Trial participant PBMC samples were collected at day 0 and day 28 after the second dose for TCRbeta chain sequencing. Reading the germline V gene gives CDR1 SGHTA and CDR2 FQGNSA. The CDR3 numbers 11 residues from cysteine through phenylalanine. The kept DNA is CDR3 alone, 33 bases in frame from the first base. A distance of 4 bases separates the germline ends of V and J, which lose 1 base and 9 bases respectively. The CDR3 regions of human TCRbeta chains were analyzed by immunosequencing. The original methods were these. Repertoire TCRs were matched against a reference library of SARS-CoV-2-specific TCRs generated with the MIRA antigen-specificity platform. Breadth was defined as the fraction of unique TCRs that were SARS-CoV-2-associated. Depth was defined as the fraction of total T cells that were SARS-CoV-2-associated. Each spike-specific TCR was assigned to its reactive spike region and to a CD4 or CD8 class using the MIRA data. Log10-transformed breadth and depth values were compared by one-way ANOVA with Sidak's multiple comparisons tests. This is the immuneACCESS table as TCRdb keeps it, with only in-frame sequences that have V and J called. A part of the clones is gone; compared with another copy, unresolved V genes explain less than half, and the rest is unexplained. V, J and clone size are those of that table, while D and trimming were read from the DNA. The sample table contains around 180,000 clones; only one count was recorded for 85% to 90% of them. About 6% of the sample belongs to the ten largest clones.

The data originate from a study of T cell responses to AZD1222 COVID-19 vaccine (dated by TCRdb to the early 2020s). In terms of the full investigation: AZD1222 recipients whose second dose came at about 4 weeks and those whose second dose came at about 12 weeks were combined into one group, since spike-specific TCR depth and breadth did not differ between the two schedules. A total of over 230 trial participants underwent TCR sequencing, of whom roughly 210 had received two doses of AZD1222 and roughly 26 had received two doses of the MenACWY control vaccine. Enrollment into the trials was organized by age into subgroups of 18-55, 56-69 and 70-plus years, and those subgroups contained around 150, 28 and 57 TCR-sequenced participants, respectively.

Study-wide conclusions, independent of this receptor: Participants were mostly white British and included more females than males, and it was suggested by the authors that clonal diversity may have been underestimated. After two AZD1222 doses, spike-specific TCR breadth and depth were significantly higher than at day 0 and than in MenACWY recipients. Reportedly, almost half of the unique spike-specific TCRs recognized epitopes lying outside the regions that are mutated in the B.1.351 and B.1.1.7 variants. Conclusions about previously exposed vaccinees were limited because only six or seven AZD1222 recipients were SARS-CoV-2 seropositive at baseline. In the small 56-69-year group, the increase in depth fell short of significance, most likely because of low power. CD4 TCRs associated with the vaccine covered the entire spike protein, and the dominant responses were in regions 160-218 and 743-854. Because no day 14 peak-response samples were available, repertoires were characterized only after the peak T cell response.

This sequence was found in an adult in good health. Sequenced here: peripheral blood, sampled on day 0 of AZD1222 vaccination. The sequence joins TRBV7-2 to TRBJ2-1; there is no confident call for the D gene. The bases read TGTGCCAGCAGCTTAGGCGTTGAGCAGTTCTTC. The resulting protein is CASSLGVEQFF.